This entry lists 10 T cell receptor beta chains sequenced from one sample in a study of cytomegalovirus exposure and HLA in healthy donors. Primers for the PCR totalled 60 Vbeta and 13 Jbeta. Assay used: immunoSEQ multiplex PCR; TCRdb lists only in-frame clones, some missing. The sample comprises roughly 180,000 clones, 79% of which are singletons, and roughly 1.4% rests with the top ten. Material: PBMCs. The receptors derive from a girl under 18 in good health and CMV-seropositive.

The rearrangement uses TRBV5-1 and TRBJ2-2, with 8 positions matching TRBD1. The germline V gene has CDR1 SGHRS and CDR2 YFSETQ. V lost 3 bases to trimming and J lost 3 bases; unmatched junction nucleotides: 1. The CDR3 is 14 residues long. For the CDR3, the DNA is TGCGCCAGCAGCTGGACAGGGTACACCGGGGAGCTGTTTTTT. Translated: CASSWTGYTGELFF.

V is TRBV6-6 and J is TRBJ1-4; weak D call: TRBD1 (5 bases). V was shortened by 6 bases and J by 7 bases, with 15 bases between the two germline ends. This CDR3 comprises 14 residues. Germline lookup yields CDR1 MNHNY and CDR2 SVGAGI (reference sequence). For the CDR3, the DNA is TGTGCCAGCAGGGATCAGGGTTTCGGTGAAAAACTGTTTTTT. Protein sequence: CASRDQGFGEKLFF.

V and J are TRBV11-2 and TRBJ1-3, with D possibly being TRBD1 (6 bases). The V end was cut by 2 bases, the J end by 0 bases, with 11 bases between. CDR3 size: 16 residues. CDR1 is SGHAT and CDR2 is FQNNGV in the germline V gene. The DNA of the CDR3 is TGTGCCAGCAGCTTAACTACAGGGAGCTCTGGAAACACCATATATTTT. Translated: CASSLTTGSSGNTIYF.

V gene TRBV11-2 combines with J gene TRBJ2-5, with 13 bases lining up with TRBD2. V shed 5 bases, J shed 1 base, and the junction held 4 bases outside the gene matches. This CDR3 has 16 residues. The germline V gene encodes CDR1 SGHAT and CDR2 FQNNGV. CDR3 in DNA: TGTGCCAGCAGCGCGACTAGCGGGGGGCGCCAAGAGACCCAGTACTTC. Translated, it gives CASSATSGGRQETQYF.

CDR3 DNA sequence: TGTGCCAGCAGCTTGTCGGGTTCGGGGTTGAACACTGAAGCTTTCTTT. This codes for CASSLSGSGLNTEAFF. This rearrangement joins TRBV5-4 to TRBJ1-1; D gene uncertain. Germline lookup yields CDR1 SGHNT and CDR2 YYREEE (reference sequence). Trimming took off 1 base at V and 0 bases at J, with 13 bases between the two ends. CDR3 length equals 16 residues.

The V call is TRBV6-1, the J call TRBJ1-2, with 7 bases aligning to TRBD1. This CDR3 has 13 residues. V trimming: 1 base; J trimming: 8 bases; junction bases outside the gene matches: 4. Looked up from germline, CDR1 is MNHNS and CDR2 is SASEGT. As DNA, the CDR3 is TGTGCCAGCAGTGAAGTCAGGGGGTCAGGCTACACCTTC. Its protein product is CASSEVRGSGYTF.

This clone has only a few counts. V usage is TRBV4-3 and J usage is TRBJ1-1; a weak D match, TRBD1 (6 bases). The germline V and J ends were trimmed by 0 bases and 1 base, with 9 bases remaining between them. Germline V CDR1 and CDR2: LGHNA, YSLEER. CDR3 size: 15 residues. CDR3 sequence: CASSQDRDKNTEAFF. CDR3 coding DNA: TGCGCCAGCAGCCAAGATAGGGACAAGAACACTGAAGCTTTCTTT.

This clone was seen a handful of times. The CDR3 reads CASRADRGAYEQYF. CDR3 nucleotides: TGTGCCAGCAGGGCCGACAGGGGGGCCTACGAGCAGTACTTC. The V and J genes are TRBV6-1 and TRBJ2-7; TRBD1 matches at 9 bases. Germline V CDR1 and CDR2: MNHNS, SASEGT. This CDR3 spans 14 amino acids. V lost 6 bases to trimming and J lost 2 bases; unmatched junction nucleotides: 5.

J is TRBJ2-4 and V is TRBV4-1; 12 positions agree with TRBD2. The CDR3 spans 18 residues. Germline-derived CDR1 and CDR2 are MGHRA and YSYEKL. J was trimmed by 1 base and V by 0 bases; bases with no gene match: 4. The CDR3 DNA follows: TGCGCCAGCAGCCAAGAAGGACTAGCGGGGCCCGCCAAAAACATTCAGTACTTC. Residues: CASSQEGLAGPAKNIQYF.

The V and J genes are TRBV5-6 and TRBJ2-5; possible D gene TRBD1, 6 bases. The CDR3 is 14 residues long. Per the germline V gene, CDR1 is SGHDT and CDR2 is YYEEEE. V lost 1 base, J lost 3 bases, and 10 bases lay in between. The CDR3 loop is CASSLNPGEETQYF. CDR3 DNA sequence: TGTGCCAGCAGCTTGAATCCAGGGGAAGAGACCCAGTACTTC.